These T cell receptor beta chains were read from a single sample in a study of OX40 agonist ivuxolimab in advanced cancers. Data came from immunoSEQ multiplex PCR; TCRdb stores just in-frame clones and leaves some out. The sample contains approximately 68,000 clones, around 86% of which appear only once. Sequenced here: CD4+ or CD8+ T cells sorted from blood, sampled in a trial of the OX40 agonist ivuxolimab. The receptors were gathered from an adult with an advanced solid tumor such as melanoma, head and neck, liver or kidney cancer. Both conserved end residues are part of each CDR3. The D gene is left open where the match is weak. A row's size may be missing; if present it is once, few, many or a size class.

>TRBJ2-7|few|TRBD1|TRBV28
TGTGCCAGCAGTGAATGGGGGACAGGGCTTCACGAGCAGTACTTC
CASSEWGTGLHEQYF
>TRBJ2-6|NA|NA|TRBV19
TGTGCCAGTTCCCGGGGAGGCGTCGGGGCCAACGTCCTGACTTTC
CASSRGGVGANVLTF
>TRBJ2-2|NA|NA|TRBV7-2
TGTGCCAGCAGCTTGCGGCGGGTGCCGCCCGGGGAGCTGTTTTTT
CASSLRRVPPGELFF
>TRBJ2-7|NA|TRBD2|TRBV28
TGTGCCAGCAGTTTATCAGGGAGGGGTAGGGCCTACGAGCAGTACTTC
CASSLSGRGRAYEQYF
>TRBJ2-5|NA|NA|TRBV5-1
TGCGCCAGTACGGACAGTCAAGAGACCCAGTACTTC
CASTDSQETQYF
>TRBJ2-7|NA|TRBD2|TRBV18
TGTGCCAGCTCCCAAGGACTAGCGGGAGGAACCTACGAGCAGTACTTC
CASSQGLAGGTYEQYF
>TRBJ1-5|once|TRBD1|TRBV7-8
TGTGCCAGCAGCCAAACAGGGGGAGACAATCAGCCCCAGCATTTT
CASSQTGGDNQPQHF
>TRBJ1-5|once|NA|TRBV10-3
TGTGCCATCGGGGGGAGGGGATCGAACCTTAATCAGCCCCAGCATTTT
CAIGGRGSNLNQPQHF
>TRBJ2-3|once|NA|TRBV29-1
TGCAGCGGCCGTGTGGATACGCAGTATTTT
CSGRVDTQYF
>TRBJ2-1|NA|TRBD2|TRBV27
TGTGCCAGTGGTGCGAAACTGGCGGGAGGGCCGAATGAGCAGTTCTTC
CASGAKLAGGPNEQFF
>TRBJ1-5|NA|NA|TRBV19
TGTGCCAGTAGTTTGCCAGGGCTTGGAAATCAGCCCCAGCATTTT
CASSLPGLGNQPQHF
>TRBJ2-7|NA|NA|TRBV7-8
TGTGCCACCGGAGACAGAGTACCTTACGAGCAGTACTTC
CATGDRVPYEQYF
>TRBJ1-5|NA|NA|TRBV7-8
TGTGCCAGCAGCTTAGTTGGTCAGAACAATCAGCCCCAGCATTTT
CASSLVGQNNQPQHF
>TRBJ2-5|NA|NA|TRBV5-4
TGTGCCAGCAGCTGGGGACGGCCTCAAGAGACCCAGTACTTC
CASSWGRPQETQYF
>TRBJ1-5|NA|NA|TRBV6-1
TGTGCCAGCACCCTAGCGGGGAATAGCAATCAGCCCCAGCATTTT
CASTLAGNSNQPQHF
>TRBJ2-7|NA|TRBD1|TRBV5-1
TGCGCCAGCAGCACCTCCCCGACAGGGGACGAGCAGTACTTC
CASSTSPTGDEQYF
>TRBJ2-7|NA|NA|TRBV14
TGTGCCAGCAGCCAAGTAACAGGGTTCTACTCCTACGAGCAGTACTTC
CASSQVTGFYSYEQYF
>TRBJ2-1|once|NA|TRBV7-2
TGTGCCAGCAGCTTAGAAGGCGGGACAATTTTTGGAGAGCAGTTCTTC
CASSLEGGTIFGEQFF
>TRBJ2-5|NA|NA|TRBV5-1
TGCGCCAGCAGCACCGGGACTGGCCAAGAGACCCAGTACTTC
CASSTGTGQETQYF
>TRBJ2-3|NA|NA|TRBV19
TGTGCCAGTAGTCCAAATTGGTCAGATACGCAGTATTTT
CASSPNWSDTQYF
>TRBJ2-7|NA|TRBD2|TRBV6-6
TGTGCCACCGGGGGAGGGGCCAACGAGCAGTACTTC
CATGGGANEQYF
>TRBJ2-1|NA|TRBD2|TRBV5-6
TGTGCCAGCAGCTTGCGTTCACTAGCGGGACCCTACAATGAGCAGTTCTTC
CASSLRSLAGPYNEQFF
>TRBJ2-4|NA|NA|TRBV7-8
TGTGCCAGCAGCCCACTTAAAAACATTCAGTACTTC
CASSPLKNIQYF
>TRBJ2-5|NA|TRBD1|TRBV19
TGTGCCAGTAGTCTCCCAGGGACAGGGATGGAGACCCAGTACTTC
CASSLPGTGMETQYF
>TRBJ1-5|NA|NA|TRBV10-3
TGTGCCATCAGTGAGTCAAGGGATCAGCCCCAGCATTTT
CAISESRDQPQHF
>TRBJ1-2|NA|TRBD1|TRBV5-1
TGCGCCAGCAGCAAGGACAGGACTTATGGCTACACCTTC
CASSKDRTYGYTF
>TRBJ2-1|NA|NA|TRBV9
TGTGCCAGCAGCGTAGGCGGGACAGCAGTCAATGAGCAGTTCTTC
CASSVGGTAVNEQFF
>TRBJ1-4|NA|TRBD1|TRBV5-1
TGCGCCAGCAGCCCCGGGACAGGGGTGAAAGAAAAACTGTTTTTT
CASSPGTGVKEKLFF
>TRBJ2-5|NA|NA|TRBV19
TGTGCCAGTAGTATGGCAGGGAAAGAGACCCAGTACTTC
CASSMAGKETQYF
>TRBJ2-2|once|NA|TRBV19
TGTGCCAGTAGAGCTCTTAGTGGGATAAACACCGGGGAGCTGTTTTTT
CASRALSGINTGELFF
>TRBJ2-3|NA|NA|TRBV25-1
TGTGCCAGCAGTGAAGGATTGTCTAAGGACACAGATACGCAGTATTTT
CASSEGLSKDTDTQYF
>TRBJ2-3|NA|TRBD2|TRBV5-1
TGCGCCAGCAGCCCGGGACTAGCTGGCACAGATACGCAGTATTTT
CASSPGLAGTDTQYF
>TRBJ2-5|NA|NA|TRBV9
TGTGCCAGCAGCGTAGATCCGGGATCGTGGGGAGAGACCCAGTACTTC
CASSVDPGSWGETQYF
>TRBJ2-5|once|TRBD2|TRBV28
TGTGCCAGCAGGCCAGCGGGAAACCAAGAGACCCAGTACTTC
CASRPAGNQETQYF
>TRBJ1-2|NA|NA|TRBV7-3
TGTGCCAGCAGCCAGACGGGGGGCGCGTATGGCTACACCTTC
CASSQTGGAYGYTF
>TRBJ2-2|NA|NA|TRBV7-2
TGTGCCAGCAGCTACGGGACGAACACCGGGGAGCTGTTTTTT
CASSYGTNTGELFF
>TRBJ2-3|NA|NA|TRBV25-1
TGTGCCAGCAGTCCCTCCGAGGGGAACGGGTTTGATACGCAGTATTTT
CASSPSEGNGFDTQYF
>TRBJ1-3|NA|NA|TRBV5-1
TGCGCCAGCAGCTTGCTGGGGGGCCGGGCTGGAAACACCATATATTTT
CASSLLGGRAGNTIYF
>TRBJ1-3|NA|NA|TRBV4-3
TGCGCCAGCAGCCAAGATCTGGGCTTAGACTCTGGAAACACCATATATTTT
CASSQDLGLDSGNTIYF
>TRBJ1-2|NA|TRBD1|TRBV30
TGTGCCTGGAGTGATGGACAGGGATTTAACTATGGCTACACCTTC
CAWSDGQGFNYGYTF
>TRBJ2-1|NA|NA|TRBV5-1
TGCGCCAGCGGATTTTCAGGGGCCTACAATGAGCAGTTCTTC
CASGFSGAYNEQFF
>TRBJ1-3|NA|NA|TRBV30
TGTGCCTGGACAGTGGGGCACTCTGGAAACACCATATATTTT
CAWTVGHSGNTIYF
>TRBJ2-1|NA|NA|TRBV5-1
TGCGCCAGCAGCTTGTTGACGGGAATGGGGAACAATGAGCAGTTCTTC
CASSLLTGMGNNEQFF
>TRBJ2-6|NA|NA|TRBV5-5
TGTGCCAGCAGCTTGACAGACTCTGGGGCCAACGTCCTGACTTTC
CASSLTDSGANVLTF
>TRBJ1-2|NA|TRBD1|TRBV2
TGTGCCAGCAGGCTACAGGGGGCGGGGTATGGCTACACCTTC
CASRLQGAGYGYTF
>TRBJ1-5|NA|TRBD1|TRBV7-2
TGTGCCAGCAGCCTGGGACAGAATTATCAGCCCCAGCATTTT
CASSLGQNYQPQHF
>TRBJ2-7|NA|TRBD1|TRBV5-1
TGCGCCAGCAGCTTATCAGGGGGCGCATCCCACGAGCAGTACTTC
CASSLSGGASHEQYF
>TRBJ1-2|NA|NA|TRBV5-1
TGCGCCAGCAGCTTCGGGGCGGAGGGAGAAGGCTACACCTTC
CASSFGAEGEGYTF
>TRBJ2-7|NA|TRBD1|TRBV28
TGTGCCAGCAGTTCGACAGGGGGAGAAAAGTACTTC
CASSSTGGEKYF
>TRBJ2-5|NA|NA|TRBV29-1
TGCAGCATAACAGGGTCGAACAGGCAAGAGACCCAGTACTTC
CSITGSNRQETQYF
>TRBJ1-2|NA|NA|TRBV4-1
TGCGCCAGCAGCCAAGAGCAAACAGGTGGCGGCTACACCTTC
CASSQEQTGGGYTF
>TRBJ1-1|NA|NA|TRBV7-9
TGTGCCAGCAGCGAAGTAGGTGAAGCTTTCTTT
CASSEVGEAFF
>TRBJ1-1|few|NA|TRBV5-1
TGCGCCAGCAGTCCTTCAGGGAACACTGAAGCTTTCTTT
CASSPSGNTEAFF
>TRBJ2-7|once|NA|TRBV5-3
TGTGCCAGAAGCTTCGGACCGGACCCCTACGAGCAGTACTTC
CARSFGPDPYEQYF
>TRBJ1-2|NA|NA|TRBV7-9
TGTGCCAGCAGCAAAGAGCGGGCCGGGGGCAATGGCTACACCTTC
CASSKERAGGNGYTF